The clone carrying this TCR beta chain has just a few counts. This entry belongs to a study of cytomegalovirus exposure and HLA in healthy donors. PCR primers comprised 60 Vbeta and 13 Jbeta primers. The data were produced by immunoSEQ multiplex PCR, yet TCRdb's version contains in-frame clones alone and is incomplete. The repertoire holds about 140,000 clones, with 55% to 80% as singletons. The sample taken for sequencing was PBMCs. This receptor was obtained from a woman in her forties in good health and CMV-seronegative.

CDR3 loop: CATSLKVKVGLVFF. CDR3 DNA sequence: TGCGCCACTAGCCTAAAGGTTAAGGTCGGTTTGGTTTTCTTT. This sequence joins TRBV4-3 and TRBJ1-1; D ambiguous. There are 14 residues in the CDR3. V was pared by 10 bases and J by 13 bases, with 28 bases between. The V gene's germline CDR1 is LGHNA and CDR2 YSLEER.